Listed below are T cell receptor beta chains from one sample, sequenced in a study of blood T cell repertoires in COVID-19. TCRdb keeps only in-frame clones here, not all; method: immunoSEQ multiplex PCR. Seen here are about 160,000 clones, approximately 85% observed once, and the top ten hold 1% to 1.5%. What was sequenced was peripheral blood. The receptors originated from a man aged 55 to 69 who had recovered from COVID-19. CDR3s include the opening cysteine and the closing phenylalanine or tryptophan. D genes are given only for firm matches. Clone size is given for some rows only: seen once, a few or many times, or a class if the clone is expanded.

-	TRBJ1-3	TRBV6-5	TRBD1	TGTGCCAGCAGGGGACAGGGTTTGTCTGGAAACACCATATATTTT	CASRGQGLSGNTIYF
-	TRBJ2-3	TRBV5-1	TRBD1	TGCGCCAGCCGGCACCGGGACAGAGATAGCACAGATACGCAGTATTTT	CASRHRDRDSTDTQYF
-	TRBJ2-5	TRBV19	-	TGTGCCAGTAGTATCACGTCAGGCGGGGAGACCCAGTACTTC	CASSITSGGETQYF
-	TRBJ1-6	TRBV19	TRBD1	TGTGCCAGTAGATTGGACAGGGAGCACTCACCCCTCCACTTT	CASRLDREHSPLHF
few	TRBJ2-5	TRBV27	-	TGTGCCAGCGGACGATTCTTGGGGCTGGGAGAGACCCAGTACTTC	CASGRFLGLGETQYF
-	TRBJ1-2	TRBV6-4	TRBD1	TGTGCCAGCAGTGACTCGGCGCAGGGGGCTCGGGGCTACACCTTC	CASSDSAQGARGYTF
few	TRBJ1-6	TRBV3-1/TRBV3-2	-	TGTGCCAGCAGCCAAGGTCCGGGATCACCCCTCCACTTT	CASSQGPGSPLHF
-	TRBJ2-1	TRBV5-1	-	TGCGCCAGCAGCTCCCTAGGGGGACATGAGCAGTTCTTC	CASSSLGGHEQFF
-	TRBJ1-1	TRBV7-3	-	TGTGCCAGCAGCAGCGAACAGGGTGGAGGCACTGAAGCTTTCTTT	CASSSEQGGGTEAFF
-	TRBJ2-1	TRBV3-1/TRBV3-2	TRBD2	TGTGCCAGCAGCTCGGGGAGCGGGGGCCTCGTCTACAATGAGCAGTTCTTC	CASSSGSGGLVYNEQFF
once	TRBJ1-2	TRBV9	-	TGTGCCAGCAGCGTAGGGGCGGCAGGCGGACTTAACTATGGCTACACCTTC	CASSVGAAGGLNYGYTF
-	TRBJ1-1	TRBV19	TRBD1	TGTGCCAGTAGTATTGACAGGGGGCGCTGGACCGGTGAAGCTTTCTTT	CASSIDRGRWTGEAFF
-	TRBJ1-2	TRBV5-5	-	TGTGCCAGCAGCTTAGACAAAGTGTACTACACCTTC	CASSLDKVYYTF
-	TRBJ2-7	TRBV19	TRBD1	TGTGCCAGTAGTATGGGGACAGGGGGGAACTACGAGCAGTACTTC	CASSMGTGGNYEQYF
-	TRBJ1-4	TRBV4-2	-	TGTGCCAGCAGCCAAGAAGGACTCCGAACGGCTAATGAAAAACTGTTTTTT	CASSQEGLRTANEKLFF
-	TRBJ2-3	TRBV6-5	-	TGTGCCAGCAGTTACTCCGCGGGGCGTACAGATACGCAGTATTTT	CASSYSAGRTDTQYF
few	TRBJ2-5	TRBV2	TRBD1	TGTGCCAGCAGTGTCGCACAGGGGTGGGAGACCCAGTACTTC	CASSVAQGWETQYF
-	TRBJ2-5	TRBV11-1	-	TGTGCCAGCAGCTCACATGGGGGCAGGGAAGAGACCCAGTACTTC	CASSSHGGREETQYF
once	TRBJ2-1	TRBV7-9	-	TGTGCCAGCAGACCCCCGTCTTACGGGGTCCACAATGAGCAGTTCTTC	CASRPPSYGVHNEQFF
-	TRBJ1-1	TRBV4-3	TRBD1	TGCGCCAGCAGCCAGCTTCAGGGGGCCGGTGAAGCTTTCTTT	CASSQLQGAGEAFF
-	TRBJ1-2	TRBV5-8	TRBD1	TGTGCCAGCAGGAAAACCGGGACAGGGGACGGCTACACCTTC	CASRKTGTGDGYTF
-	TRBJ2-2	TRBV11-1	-	TGTGCCAGCAGCTTTGGGGAGGTCAGCTACACCGGGGAGCTGTTTTTT	CASSFGEVSYTGELFF
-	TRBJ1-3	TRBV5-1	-	TGCGCCAGCAGCTTAAGTGGCATATCCTCTGGAAACACCATATATTTT	CASSLSGISSGNTIYF
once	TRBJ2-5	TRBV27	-	TGTGCCAGCAGTCCGGGGGTTCCGGAGACCCAGTACTTC	CASSPGVPETQYF
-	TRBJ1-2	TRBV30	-	TGTGCCTGGAGTACTGGGGGGGCGAGTGGCTACACCTTC	CAWSTGGASGYTF
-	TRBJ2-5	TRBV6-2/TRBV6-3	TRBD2	TGTGCCAGCAGTTACGGCGGGGGGGACGTAGAGACCCAGTACTTC	CASSYGGGDVETQYF
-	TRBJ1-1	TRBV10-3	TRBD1	TGTGCCATCAGTTCCCGGACAGGGGGTACCACTGAAGCTTTCTTT	CAISSRTGGTTEAFF
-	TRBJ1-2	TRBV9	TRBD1	TGTGCCAGCAGCGTCGGTCCCTCTACAGGGGACTTCTATGGCTACACCTTC	CASSVGPSTGDFYGYTF
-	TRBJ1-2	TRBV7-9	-	TGTGCCAGCAGCTTCGTTCAGGGGATAGGTGGCTACACCTTC	CASSFVQGIGGYTF
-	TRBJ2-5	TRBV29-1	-	TGCAGCTGGGGGGTTGGGGAGACCCAGTACTTC	CSWGVGETQYF
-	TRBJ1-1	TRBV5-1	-	TGCGCCAGCAGGCTTACGGGACAACTGAACACTGAAGCTTTCTTT	CASRLTGQLNTEAFF
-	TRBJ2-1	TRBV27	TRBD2	TGTGCCAGCAGCCCACCGAGCGGGGCCTACAATGAGCAGTTCTTC	CASSPPSGAYNEQFF
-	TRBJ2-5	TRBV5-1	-	TGCGCCAGCAGTCGTCTTTCTACAGGGCCGATGGAGGAGACCCAGTACTTC	CASSRLSTGPMEETQYF
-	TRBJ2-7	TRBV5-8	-	TGTGCCAGCAGCTACGGGACTCTTGTCTACGAGCAGTACTTC	CASSYGTLVYEQYF
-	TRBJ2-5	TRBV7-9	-	TGTGCCAGCAGCAAAGAGGACTTCCAAGAGACCCAGTACTTC	CASSKEDFQETQYF
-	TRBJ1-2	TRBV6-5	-	TGTGCCAGCAGAGACATCGGAGGCTACACCTTC	CASRDIGGYTF
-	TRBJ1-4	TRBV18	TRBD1	TGTGCCAGCTCCGGGACAGGGAATGAAAAACTGTTTTTT	CASSGTGNEKLFF
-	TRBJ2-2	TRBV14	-	TGTGCCAGCAGCCTCGTCTTGGCGGGAAACACCGGGGAGCTGTTTTTT	CASSLVLAGNTGELFF
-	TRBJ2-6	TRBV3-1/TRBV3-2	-	TGTGCCAGCAGCCCTTGGGGCAGGGGGGATTCTGGGGCCAACGTCCTGACTTTC	CASSPWGRGDSGANVLTF
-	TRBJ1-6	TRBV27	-	TGTGCCAGCAGGGGTACAGGGTGGAATTCACCCCTCCACTTT	CASRGTGWNSPLHF